This T cell receptor beta chain was documented in a study of siplizumab effects on memory and regulatory T cells. The V and J ends lost 0 bases and 2 bases respectively, with 12 bases between them. From germline, CDR1 is SGHRS and CDR2 YFSETQ. This CDR3 spans 15 amino acids. Whole-study results and caveats: There appeared to be greater diversity in naive T cells than in memory cells, and naive T cells seemed major contributors to the alloresponse. Siplizumab cultures yielded proliferating Tregs whose suppressive function was not confirmed.

The method was immunoSEQ multiplex PCR; TCRdb's version includes in-frame clones alone and lacks a portion of them. Among 100,000 or so clones listed, roughly 92% were seen once. A remark on this clone: Its antigen remains unknown.

The sequenced sample was Tregs sorted from blood. The receptor comes from a human donor in good health. V and J are TRBV5-1 and TRBJ2-7; D is possibly TRBD1 (5 bases). CDR3 in DNA: TGCGCCAGCAGCTTGGCCAGGACAATAACCTACGAGCAGTACTTC. Its protein is CASSLARTITYEQYF. Combining the CDR3 with reference TRBV5-1 and TRBJ2-7 gives the whole variable domain KAGVTQTPRYLIKTRGQQVTLSCSPISGHRSVSWYQQTPGQGLQFLFEYFSETQRNKGNFPGRFSGRQFSNSRSEMNVSTLELGDSALYLCASSLARTITYEQYFGPGTRLTVT.